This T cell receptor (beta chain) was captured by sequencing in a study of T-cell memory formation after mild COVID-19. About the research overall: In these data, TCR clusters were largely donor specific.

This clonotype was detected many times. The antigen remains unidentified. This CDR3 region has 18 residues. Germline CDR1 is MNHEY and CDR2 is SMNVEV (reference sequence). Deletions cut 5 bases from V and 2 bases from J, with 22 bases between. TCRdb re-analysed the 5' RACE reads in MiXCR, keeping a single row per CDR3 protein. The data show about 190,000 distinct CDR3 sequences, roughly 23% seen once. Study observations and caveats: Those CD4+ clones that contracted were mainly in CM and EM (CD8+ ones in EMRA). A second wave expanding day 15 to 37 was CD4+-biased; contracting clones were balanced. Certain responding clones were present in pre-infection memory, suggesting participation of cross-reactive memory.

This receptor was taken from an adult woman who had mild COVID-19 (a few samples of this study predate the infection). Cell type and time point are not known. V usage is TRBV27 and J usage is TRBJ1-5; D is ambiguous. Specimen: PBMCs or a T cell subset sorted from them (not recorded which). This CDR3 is CASSQTVDLFGGNQPQHF. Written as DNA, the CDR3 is TGTGCCAGCAGTCAAACGGTCGACCTTTTTGGGGGCAATCAGCCCCAGCATTTT.